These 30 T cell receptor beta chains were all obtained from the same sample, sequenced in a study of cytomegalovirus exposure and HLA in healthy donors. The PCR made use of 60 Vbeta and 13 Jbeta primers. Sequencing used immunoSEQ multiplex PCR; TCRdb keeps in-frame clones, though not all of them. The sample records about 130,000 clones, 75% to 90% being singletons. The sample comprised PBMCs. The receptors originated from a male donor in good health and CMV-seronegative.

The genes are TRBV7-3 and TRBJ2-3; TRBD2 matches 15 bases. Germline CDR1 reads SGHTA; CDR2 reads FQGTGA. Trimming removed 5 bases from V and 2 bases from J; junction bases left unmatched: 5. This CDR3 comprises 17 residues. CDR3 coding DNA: TGTGCCAGCAGCGAGGGACTAGCGGGGGGCCCCACAGATACGCAGTATTTT. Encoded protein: CASSEGLAGGPTDTQYF.

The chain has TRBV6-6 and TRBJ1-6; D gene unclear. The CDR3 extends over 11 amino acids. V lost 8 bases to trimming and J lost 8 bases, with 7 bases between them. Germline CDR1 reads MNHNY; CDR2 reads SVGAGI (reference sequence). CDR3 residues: CASQMDSPLHF. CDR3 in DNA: TGTGCCAGCCAGATGGATTCACCCCTCCACTTT.

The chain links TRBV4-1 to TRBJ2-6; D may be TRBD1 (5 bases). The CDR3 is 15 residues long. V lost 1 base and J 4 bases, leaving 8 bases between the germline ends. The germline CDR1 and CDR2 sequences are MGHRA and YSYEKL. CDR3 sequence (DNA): TGCGCCAGCAGCCAAGCAGGGCCGGGGGCCAACGTCCTGACTTTC. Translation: CASSQAGPGANVLTF.

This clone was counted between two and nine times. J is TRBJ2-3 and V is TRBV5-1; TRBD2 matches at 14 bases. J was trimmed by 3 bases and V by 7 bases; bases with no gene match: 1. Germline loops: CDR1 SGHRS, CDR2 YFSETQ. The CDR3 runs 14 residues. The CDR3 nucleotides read TGCGCCAGCGGACTAGCGGGAGGAACAGATACGCAGTATTTT. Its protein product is CASGLAGGTDTQYF.

CDR3 DNA sequence: TGTGCCAGCAGCTTAAAGTTTACAGGGGACACCGGGGAGCTGTTTTTT. This gives the protein CASSLKFTGDTGELFF. This chain connects TRBV11-3 to TRBJ2-2; 7 bases are shared with TRBD1. J lost 3 bases, V lost 2 bases, and 6 bases had no gene match. CDR3 size: 16 residues. The germline V gene has CDR1 SGHNT and CDR2 YENEEA.

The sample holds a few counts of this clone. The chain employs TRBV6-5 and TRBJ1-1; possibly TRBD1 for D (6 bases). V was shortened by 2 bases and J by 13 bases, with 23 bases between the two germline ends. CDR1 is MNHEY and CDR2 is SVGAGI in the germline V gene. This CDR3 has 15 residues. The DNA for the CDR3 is TGTGCCAGCAGTTACACCCAAGCGACAGGCGTAGAGGTTTTCTTT. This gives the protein CASSYTQATGVEVFF.

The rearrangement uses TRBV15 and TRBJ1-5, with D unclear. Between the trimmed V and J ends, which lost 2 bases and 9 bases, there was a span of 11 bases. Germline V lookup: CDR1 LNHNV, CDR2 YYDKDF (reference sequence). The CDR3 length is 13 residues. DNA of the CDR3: TGTGCCACCAGCAGATCCGCCGGAGCGCCCCAGCATTTT. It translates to CATSRSAGAPQHF.

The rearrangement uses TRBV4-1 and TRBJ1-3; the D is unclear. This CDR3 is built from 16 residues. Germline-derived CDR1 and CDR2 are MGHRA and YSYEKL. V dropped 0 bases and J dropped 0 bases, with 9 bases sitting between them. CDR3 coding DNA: TGCGCCAGCAGCCAAGATCCCGTCTTCTCTGGAAACACCATATATTTT. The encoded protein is CASSQDPVFSGNTIYF.

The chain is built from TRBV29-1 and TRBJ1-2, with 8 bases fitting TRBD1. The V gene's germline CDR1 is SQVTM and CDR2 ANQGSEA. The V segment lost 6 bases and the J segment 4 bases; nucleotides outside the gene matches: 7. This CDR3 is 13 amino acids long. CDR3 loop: CSVGTGGGYGYTF. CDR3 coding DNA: TGCAGCGTCGGGACAGGCGGAGGCTATGGCTACACCTTC.

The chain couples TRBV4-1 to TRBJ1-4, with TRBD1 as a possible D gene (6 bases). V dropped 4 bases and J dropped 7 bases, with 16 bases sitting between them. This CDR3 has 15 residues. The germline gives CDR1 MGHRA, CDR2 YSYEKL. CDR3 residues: CASSPSTGGSEKLFF. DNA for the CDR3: TGCGCCAGCAGCCCCTCGACAGGAGGCAGTGAAAAACTGTTTTTT.

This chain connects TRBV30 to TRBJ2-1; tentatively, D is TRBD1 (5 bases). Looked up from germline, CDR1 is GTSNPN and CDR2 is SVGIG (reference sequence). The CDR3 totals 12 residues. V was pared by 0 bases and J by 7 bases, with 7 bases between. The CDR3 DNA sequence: TGTGCCTGGAGTGTGAAGGGGAATGAGCAGTTCTTC. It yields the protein CAWSVKGNEQFF.

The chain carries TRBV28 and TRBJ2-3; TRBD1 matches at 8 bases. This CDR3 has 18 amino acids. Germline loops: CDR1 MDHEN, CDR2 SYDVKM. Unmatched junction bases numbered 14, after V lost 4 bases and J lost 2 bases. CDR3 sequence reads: CASSSFLLRTGFTDTQYF. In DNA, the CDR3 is TGTGCCAGCAGTTCATTTCTCCTAAGGACAGGGTTCACAGATACGCAGTATTTT.

This CDR3 is CAWSPGNYGYTF. The DNA of the CDR3 is TGTGCCTGGAGTCCGGGTAACTATGGCTACACCTTC. V gene TRBV30 combines with J gene TRBJ1-2; D is unresolved. From germline, CDR1 is GTSNPN and CDR2 SVGIG (reference sequence). The CDR3 runs to 12 residues. V lost 2 bases, J lost 1 base, and 5 bases lay in between.

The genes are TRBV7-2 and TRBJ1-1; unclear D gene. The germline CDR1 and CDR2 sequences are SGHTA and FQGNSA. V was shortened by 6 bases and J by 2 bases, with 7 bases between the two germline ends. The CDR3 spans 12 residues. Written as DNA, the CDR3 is TGTGCCAGCAGACTAATTAACACTGAAGCTTTCTTT. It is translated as CASRLINTEAFF.

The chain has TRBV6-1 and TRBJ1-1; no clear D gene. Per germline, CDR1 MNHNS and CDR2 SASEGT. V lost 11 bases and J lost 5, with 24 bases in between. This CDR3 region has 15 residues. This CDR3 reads CASAPIGVLRTEAFF. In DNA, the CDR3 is TGTGCCTCAGCCCCAATTGGTGTGTTGAGGACTGAAGCTTTCTTT.

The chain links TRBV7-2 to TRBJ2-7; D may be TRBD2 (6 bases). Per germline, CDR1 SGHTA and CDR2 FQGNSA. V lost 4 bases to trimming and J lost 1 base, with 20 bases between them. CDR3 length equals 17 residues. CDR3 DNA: TGTGCCAGCAGCTCCATCGGCGGGGCAGCCCAATCCTACGAGCAGTACTTC. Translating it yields CASSSIGGAAQSYEQYF.

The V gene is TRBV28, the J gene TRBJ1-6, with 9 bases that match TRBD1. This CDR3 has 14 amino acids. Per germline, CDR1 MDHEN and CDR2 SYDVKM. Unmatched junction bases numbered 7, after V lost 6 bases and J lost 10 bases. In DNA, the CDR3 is TGTGCCAGCAGCTGGACAGGGGAGGGCTCACCCCTCCACTTT. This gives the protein CASSWTGEGSPLHF.

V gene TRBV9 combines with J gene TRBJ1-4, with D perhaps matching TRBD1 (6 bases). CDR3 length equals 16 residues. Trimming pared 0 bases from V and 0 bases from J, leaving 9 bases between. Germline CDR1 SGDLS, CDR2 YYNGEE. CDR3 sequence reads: CASSVGTGSTNEKLFF. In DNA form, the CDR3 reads TGTGCCAGCAGCGTAGGAACAGGGTCAACTAATGAAAAACTGTTTTTT. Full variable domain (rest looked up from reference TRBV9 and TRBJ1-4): DSGVTQTPKHLITATGQRVTLRCSPRSGDLSVYWYQQSLDQGLQFLIQYYNGEERAKGNILERFSAQQFPDLHSELNLSSLELGDSALYFCASSVGTGSTNEKLFFGSGTQLSVL.

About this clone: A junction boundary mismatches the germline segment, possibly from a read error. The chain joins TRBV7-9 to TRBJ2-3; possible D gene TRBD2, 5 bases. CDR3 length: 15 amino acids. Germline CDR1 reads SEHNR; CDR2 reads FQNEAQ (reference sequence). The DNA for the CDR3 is TGTTCCAGCAGCCAAGATCTTGGGAGCGCAGATACGCAGTATTTT. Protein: CSSSQDLGSADTQYF.

CDR3 loop: CASSLQGSGSSYEQYF. The CDR3 nucleotides are TGCGCCAGCAGCTTACAGGGTAGCGGGAGCTCCTACGAGCAGTACTTC. V gene TRBV5-1 combines with J gene TRBJ2-7, with TRBD2 identical over 9 bases. This CDR3 spans 16 amino acids. Germline assignment: CDR1 SGHRS and CDR2 YFSETQ. V shed 2 bases and J 0 bases; nucleotides not matched to a gene: 6.

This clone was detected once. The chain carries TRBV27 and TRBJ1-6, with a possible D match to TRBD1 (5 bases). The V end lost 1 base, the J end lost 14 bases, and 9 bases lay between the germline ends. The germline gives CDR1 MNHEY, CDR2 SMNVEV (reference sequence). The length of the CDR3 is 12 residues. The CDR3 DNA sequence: TGTGCCAGCAGTTTATTGCAGGGTTCCCTCCACTTT. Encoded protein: CASSLLQGSLHF.

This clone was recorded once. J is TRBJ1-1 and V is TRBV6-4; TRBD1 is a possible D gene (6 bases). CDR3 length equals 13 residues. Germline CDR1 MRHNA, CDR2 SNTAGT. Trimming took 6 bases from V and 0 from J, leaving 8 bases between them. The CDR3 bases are TGTGCCAGCAGCGGGACAATGAACACTGAAGCTTTCTTT. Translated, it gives CASSGTMNTEAFF.

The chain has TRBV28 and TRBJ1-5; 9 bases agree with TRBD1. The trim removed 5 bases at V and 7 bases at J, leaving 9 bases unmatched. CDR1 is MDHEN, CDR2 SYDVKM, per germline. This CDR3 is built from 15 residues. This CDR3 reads CASSKDRGGGQPQHF. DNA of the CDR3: TGTGCCAGCAGTAAAGACAGGGGGGGCGGCCAGCCCCAGCATTTT.

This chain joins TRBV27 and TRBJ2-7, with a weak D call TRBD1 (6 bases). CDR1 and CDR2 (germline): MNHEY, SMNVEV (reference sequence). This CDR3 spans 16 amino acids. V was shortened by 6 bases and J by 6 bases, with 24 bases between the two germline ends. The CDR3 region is CASSQVVETGLLEQYF. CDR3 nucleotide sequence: TGTGCCAGCAGCCAGGTAGTTGAGACAGGATTACTCGAGCAGTACTTC.

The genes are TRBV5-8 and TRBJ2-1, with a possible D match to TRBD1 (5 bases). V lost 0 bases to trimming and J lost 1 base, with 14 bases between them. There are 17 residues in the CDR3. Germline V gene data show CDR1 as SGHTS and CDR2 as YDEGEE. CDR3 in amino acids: CASSLEGAIGSYNEQFF. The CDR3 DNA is TGTGCCAGCAGCTTGGAAGGGGCAATAGGGTCCTACAATGAGCAGTTCTTC.

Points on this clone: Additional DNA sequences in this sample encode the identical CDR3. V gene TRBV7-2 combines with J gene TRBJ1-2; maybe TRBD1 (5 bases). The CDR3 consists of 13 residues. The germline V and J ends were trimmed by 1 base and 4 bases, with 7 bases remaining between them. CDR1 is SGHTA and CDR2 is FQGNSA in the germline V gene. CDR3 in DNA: TGTGCCAGCAGCTTAGGGCAGGGCTATGGCTACACCTTC. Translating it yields CASSLGQGYGYTF.

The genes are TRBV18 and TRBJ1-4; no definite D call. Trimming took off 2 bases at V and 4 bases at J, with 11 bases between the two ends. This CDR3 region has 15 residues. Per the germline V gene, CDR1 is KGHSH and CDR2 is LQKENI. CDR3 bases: TGTGCCAGCTCACCAACAGTTACGCTTAATGAAAAACTGTTTTTT. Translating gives CASSPTVTLNEKLFF.

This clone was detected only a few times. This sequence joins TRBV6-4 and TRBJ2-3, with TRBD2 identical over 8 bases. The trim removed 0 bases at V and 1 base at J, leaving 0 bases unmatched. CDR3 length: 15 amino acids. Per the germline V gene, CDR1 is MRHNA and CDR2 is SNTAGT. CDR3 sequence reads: CASSDSRGGTDTQYF. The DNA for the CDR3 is TGTGCCAGCAGTGACTCGCGGGGGGGCACAGATACGCAGTATTTT.

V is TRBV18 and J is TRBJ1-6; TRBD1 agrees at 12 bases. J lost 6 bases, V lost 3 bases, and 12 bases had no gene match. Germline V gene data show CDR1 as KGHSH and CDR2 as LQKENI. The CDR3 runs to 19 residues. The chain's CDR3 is CASSPLGTGGEFGNSPLHF. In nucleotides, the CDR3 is TGTGCCAGCTCACCCCTCGGGACAGGGGGCGAATTTGGTAATTCACCCCTCCACTTT.

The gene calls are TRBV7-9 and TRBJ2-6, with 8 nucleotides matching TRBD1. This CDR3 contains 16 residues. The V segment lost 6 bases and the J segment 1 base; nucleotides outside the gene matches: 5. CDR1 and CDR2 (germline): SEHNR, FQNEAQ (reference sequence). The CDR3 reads CASSSTGESGANVLTF. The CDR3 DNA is TGTGCCAGCAGTTCGACAGGGGAATCTGGGGCCAACGTCCTGACTTTC.